A selection of T cell receptor beta chains follows, all from one sample in a study of blood T cell repertoires in COVID-19. Profiled with immunoSEQ multiplex PCR; TCRdb holds only in-frame clones, not every one. This table holds tens of thousands of clones, 86% found once. Sequenced: peripheral blood. All receptors come from a woman of 80 years or more with acute or convalescent COVID-19. The CDR3 runs from the conserved cysteine through the conserved F or W. The D gene is left open where the match is weak. Clone size is given for some rows only: seen once, a few or many times, or a class if the clone is expanded.

v_call	j_call	d_call	clone_size	cdr3_nt	cdr3_aa
TRBV28	TRBJ2-7	TRBD1	few	TGTGCCAGCAGTCCCAGATCCGGGACAGGGCGATACGAGCAGTACTTC	CASSPRSGTGRYEQYF
TRBV11-2	TRBJ1-2	.	.	TGTGCCAGCGGCCGGGTGGTAGAAACCTTC	CASGRVVETF
TRBV6-1	TRBJ1-4	TRBD1	.	TGTGCCAGCAGTGAAATTCGACAGGGCAATGAAAAACTGTTTTTT	CASSEIRQGNEKLFF
TRBV4-3	TRBJ2-7	TRBD1	.	TGCGCCAGCAGCCAAGCCTCCGGGACAGGGGGGGGTAGGACTAACTACGAGCAGTACTTC	CASSQASGTGGGRTNYEQYF
TRBV27	TRBJ1-2	.	.	TGTGCCAGCAGTCCTGGGGGCCGTTCAGGCTATGGCTACACCTTC	CASSPGGRSGYGYTF
TRBV11-2	TRBJ2-7	.	.	TGTGCCAGCAGCCGGGGGACCAGAGGATCGCACGAGCAGTACTTC	CASSRGTRGSHEQYF
TRBV19	TRBJ1-2	.	once	TGTGCCAGTAGTTTAGGTACTAACTATGGCTACACCTTC	CASSLGTNYGYTF
TRBV9	TRBJ1-2	.	.	TGTGCCAGCAGCGCCCACGGCTCGCGGCAGGGGATCTATGGCTACACCTTC	CASSAHGSRQGIYGYTF
TRBV7-9	TRBJ1-6	TRBD1	.	TGTGCCAGCAGTCCAGGGGGTTCACCCCTCCACTTT	CASSPGGSPLHF
TRBV2	TRBJ1-2	.	.	TGTGCCAGCTCACTCAGGCAGGGAGGGCTTGTAGGCTACACCTTC	CASSLRQGGLVGYTF
TRBV5-1	TRBJ2-1	TRBD2	few	TGCGCCAGCAGCTCCGGGCCTAGCGGGAGTGGGAATGAGCAGTTCTTC	CASSSGPSGSGNEQFF
TRBV5-4	TRBJ2-5	.	once	TGTGCCAGCACCCATATGGACAGCCAAGAGACCCAGTACTTC	CASTHMDSQETQYF
TRBV6-1	TRBJ2-3	.	.	TGTGCCAGCAGTGAAGCGCTTCGGGTGAATACGCAGTATTTT	CASSEALRVNTQYF
TRBV7-2	TRBJ1-4	.	.	TGTGCCAGCAGCTTAGCGGGGACTAAGGGTGAAAAACTGTTTTTT	CASSLAGTKGEKLFF
TRBV6-5	TRBJ2-6	.	.	TGTGCCAGCAGTTTCCGCTCTGGGGCCAACGTCCTGACTTTC	CASSFRSGANVLTF
TRBV7-2	TRBJ2-1	.	few	TGTGCCAGCAGCTTAGGGACTTACAATGAGCAGTTCTTC	CASSLGTYNEQFF
TRBV10-3	TRBJ2-5	.	once	TGTGCCATCAGTGAGTCGAGCGCAGAGACCCAGTACTTC	CAISESSAETQYF
TRBV6-5	TRBJ2-4	.	.	TGTGCCAGCAGTTACTCGATGGGGGGAGCCAAAAACATTCAGTACTTC	CASSYSMGGAKNIQYF
TRBV11-2	TRBJ2-1	TRBD2	.	TGTGCCAGCAGCCGGACTAGCGGGGGGACCTACAATGAGCAGTTCTTC	CASSRTSGGTYNEQFF
TRBV6-4	TRBJ2-5	TRBD1	.	TGTGCCAGCAGTAGGGACAGGGGAGAGACCCAGTACTTC	CASSRDRGETQYF
TRBV5-1	TRBJ2-2	.	few	TGCGCCAGCAGCCGGGGGACGAACACCGGGGAGCTGTTTTTT	CASSRGTNTGELFF
TRBV5-1	TRBJ1-3	.	.	TGCGCCAGCAGCGGAGGACAGAGCTCTGGAAACACCATATATTTT	CASSGGQSSGNTIYF
TRBV30	TRBJ1-3	.	.	TGTGCCCGCGGGGTCTCTGGAAACACCATATATTTT	CARGVSGNTIYF
TRBV18	TRBJ1-1	.	once	TGTGCCAGCTCACCAGGGTCGGGGGGGAACACTGAAGCTTTCTTT	CASSPGSGGNTEAFF
TRBV19	TRBJ1-6	.	.	TGTGCCAGTAGTATAGGGGGGGGTTTTGATTCACCCCTCCACTTT	CASSIGGGFDSPLHF
TRBV6-6	TRBJ2-1	TRBD2	.	TGTGCCAGCCACGCTAGCGGGAGTTACAATGAGCAGTTCTTC	CASHASGSYNEQFF
TRBV4-2	TRBJ1-1	.	.	TGTGCCAGCAGCCAAGACGCGGTCGGAGGGGCAATGAACACTGAAGCTTTCTTT	CASSQDAVGGAMNTEAFF
TRBV27	TRBJ1-5	.	.	TGTGCCAGCAGTCTTAACCAGGGAGGGGGTCAGCCCCAGCATTTT	CASSLNQGGGQPQHF
TRBV5-1	TRBJ1-2	TRBD1	.	TGCGCCAGCAGCACGGGACAGGTTGAAAACTATGGCTACACCTTC	CASSTGQVENYGYTF
TRBV11-3	TRBJ2-3	.	.	TGTGCCAGCAGCCCCAGTGCCACAGATACGCAGTATTTT	CASSPSATDTQYF
TRBV3-1/TRBV3-2	TRBJ1-3	TRBD1	.	TGTGCCAGCAGCCCTCGACAGGGCGGCACCATATATTTT	CASSPRQGGTIYF
TRBV4-2	TRBJ2-7	TRBD2	.	TGTGCCAGCAGCCAAGCCCCCGCGGGGGGGCACTACGAGCAGTACTTC	CASSQAPAGGHYEQYF
TRBV5-1	TRBJ2-1	TRBD2	.	TGCGCCAGCAGCAGAGCGAGCGGGAGGGGGAATGAGCAGTTCTTC	CASSRASGRGNEQFF
TRBV3-1/TRBV3-2	TRBJ2-5	.	.	TGTGCCAGCAGCCACACCCTACTAGCAGGGAGTGAGACCCAGTACTTC	CASSHTLLAGSETQYF
TRBV30	TRBJ2-1	TRBD2	.	TGTGCCGGACTAGCGGGGGGTTACAATGAGCAGTTCTTC	CAGLAGGYNEQFF
TRBV7-9	TRBJ2-5	.	.	TGTGCCAGCGCGAGGGAGTCGGAGACCCAGTACTTC	CASARESETQYF
TRBV6-2/TRBV6-3	TRBJ1-5	TRBD1	.	TGTGCCAGCAGTGCGGACAGGGGCGATAGCAATCAGCCCCAGCATTTT	CASSADRGDSNQPQHF
TRBV11-3	TRBJ2-3	.	.	TGTGCCAGCAGCTTGCCCCCAGCAGGGGCGCAGTATTTT	CASSLPPAGAQYF
TRBV7-3	TRBJ2-2	TRBD1	few	TGTGCCAGCAGCTTAACGATCCGGGACAGGGATAACACCGGGGAGCTGTTTTTT	CASSLTIRDRDNTGELFF
TRBV24-1	TRBJ2-1	.	.	TGTGCCACCAGTGAGGGGGCAAGCTCCTACAATGAGCAGTTCTTC	CATSEGASSYNEQFF
TRBV6-2/TRBV6-3	TRBJ2-2	.	.	TGTGCCAGCAGTCTACGACAGCTGGGCACCGGGGAGCTGTTTTTT	CASSLRQLGTGELFF
TRBV9	TRBJ1-3	TRBD1	.	TGTGCCAGCAGCGGGACAGGCCTCTCTGGAAACACCATATATTTT	CASSGTGLSGNTIYF